This T cell receptor (beta chain) was recorded in a study of OX40 agonist ivuxolimab in advanced cancers. CDR1 and CDR2 from the germline V gene are KGHSH and LQKENI. The CDR3 totals 15 residues. The J segment lost 6 bases and the V segment lost 6 bases, leaving 8 bases of the junction unmatched. The protocol was immunoSEQ multiplex PCR, while the TCRdb copy is restricted to in-frame clones and leaves out a portion. The sample shows about 40,000 clones, around 81% of them seen only once. The chain has TRBV18 and TRBJ2-1, with 10 bases aligning to TRBD2. The specimen comprised CD4+ or CD8+ T cells sorted from blood, sampled in a trial of the OX40 agonist ivuxolimab. This TCR was recovered from an adult with an advanced solid tumor such as melanoma, head and neck, liver or kidney cancer. The CDR3 DNA reads TGTGCCAGCTCCCCCGGGACTAGCGTAGTCAATGAGCAGTTCTTC. It codes for CASSPGTSVVNEQFF.